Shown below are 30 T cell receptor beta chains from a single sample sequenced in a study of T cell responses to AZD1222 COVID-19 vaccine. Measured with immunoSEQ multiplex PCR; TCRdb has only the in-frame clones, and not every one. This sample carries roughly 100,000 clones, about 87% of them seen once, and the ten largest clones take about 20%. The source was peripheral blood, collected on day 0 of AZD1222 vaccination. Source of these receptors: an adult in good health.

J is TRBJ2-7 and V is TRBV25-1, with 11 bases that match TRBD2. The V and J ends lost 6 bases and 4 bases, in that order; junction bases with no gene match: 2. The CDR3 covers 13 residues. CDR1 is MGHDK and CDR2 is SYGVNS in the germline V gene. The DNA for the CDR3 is TGTGCCAGCAGGCTAGCGGGAGGATACGAGCAGTACTTC. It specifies CASRLAGGYEQYF.

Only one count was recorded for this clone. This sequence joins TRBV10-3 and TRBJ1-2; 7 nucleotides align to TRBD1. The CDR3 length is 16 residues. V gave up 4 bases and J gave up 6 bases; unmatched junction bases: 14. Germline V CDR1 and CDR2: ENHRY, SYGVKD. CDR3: CAISVRDRFYTDGYTF. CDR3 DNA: TGTGCCATCAGTGTCCGGGACAGATTTTATACGGATGGCTACACCTTC.

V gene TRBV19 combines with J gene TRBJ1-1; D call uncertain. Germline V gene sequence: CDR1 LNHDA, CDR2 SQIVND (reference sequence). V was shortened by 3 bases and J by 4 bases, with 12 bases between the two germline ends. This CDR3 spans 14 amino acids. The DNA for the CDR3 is TGTGCCAGTAGTATTGGTCTGCGAGGCACTGAAGCTTTCTTT. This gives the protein CASSIGLRGTEAFF.

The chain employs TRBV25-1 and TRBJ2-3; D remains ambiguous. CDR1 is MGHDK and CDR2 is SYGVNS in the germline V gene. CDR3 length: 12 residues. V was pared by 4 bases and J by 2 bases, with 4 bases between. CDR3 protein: CASSVTTDTQYF. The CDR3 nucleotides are TGTGCCAGCAGTGTAACCACAGATACGCAGTATTTT.

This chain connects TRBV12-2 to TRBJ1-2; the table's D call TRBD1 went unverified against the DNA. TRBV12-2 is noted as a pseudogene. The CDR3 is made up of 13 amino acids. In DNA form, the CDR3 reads TGTGCAAGTCGCCCCGGACAGAGCTATGGCTACACCTTC. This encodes CASRPGQSYGYTF.

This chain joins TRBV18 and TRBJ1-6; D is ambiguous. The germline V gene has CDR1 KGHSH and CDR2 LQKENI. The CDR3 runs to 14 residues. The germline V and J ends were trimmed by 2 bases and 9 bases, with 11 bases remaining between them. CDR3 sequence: CASSPTEAGSPLHF. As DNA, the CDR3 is TGTGCCAGCTCACCAACCGAGGCGGGTTCACCCCTCCACTTT.

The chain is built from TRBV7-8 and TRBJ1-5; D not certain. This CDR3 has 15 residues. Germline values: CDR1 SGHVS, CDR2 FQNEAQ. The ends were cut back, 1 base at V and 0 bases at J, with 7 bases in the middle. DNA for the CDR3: TGTGCCAGCAGCTTAGTTCCCTATAGCAATCAGCCCCAGCATTTT. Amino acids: CASSLVPYSNQPQHF.

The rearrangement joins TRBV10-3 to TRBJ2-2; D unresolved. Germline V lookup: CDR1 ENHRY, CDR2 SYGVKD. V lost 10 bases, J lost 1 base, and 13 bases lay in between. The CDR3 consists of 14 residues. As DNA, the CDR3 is TGTGCCACCGCTATGGGCGGGAACACCGGGGAGCTGTTTTTT. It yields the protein CATAMGGNTGELFF.

The CDR3 loop is CASSPVGSDSYEQYF. As DNA, the CDR3 is TGCGCCAGCAGCCCTGTTGGATCGGACTCCTACGAGCAGTACTTC. This chain uses TRBV5-1 with TRBJ2-7; no clear D gene. Germline loops: CDR1 SGHRS, CDR2 YFSETQ. V gave up 4 bases and J gave up 0 bases, with 14 bases separating them. CDR3 length equals 15 residues.

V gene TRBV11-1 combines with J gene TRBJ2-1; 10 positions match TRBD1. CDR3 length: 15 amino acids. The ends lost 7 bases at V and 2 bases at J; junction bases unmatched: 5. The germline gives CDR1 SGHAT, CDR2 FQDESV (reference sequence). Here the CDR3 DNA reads TGTGCCAGCAACTTGGGACAGGGGCCCTACAATGAGCAGTTCTTC. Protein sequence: CASNLGQGPYNEQFF. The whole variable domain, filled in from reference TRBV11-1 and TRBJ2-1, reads EAEVAQSPRYKITEKSQAVAFWCDPISGHATLYWYRQILGQGPELLVQFQDESVVDDSQLPKDRFSAERLKGVDSTLKIQPAELGDSAMYLCASNLGQGPYNEQFFGPGTRLTVL.

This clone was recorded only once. The CDR3, as DNA: TGTGCCTGGAGTGCCCCTACGGACAGGGCCTACGAGCAGTACTTC. Translating gives CAWSAPTDRAYEQYF. V usage is TRBV30 and J usage is TRBJ2-7; TRBD1 matches at 8 bases. CDR1 and CDR2 from the germline V gene are GTSNPN and SVGIG (reference sequence). V lost 1 base, J lost 2 bases, and 7 bases stayed unmatched. This CDR3 region has 15 residues.

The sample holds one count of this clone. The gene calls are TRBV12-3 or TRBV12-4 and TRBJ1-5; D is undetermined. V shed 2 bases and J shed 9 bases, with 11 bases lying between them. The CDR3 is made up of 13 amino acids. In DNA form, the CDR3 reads TGTGCCAGCAGTTTATCCCCAGCGGGGCCCCAGCATTTT. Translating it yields CASSLSPAGPQHF.

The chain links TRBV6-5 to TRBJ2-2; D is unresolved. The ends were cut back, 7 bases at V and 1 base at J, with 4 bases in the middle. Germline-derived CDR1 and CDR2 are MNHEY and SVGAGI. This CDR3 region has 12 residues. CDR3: CASNGNTGELFF. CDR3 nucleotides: TGTGCCAGCAACGGGAACACCGGGGAGCTGTTTTTT.

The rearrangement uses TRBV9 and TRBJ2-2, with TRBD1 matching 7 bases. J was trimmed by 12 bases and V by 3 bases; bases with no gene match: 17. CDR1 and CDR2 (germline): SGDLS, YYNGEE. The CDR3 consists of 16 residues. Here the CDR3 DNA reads TGTGCCAGCAGCGCCACAACCGGGACAGTTAGGGACAAGCTGTTTTTT. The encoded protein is CASSATTGTVRDKLFF.

The CDR3 spells CSAINTGELFF. CDR3 bases: TGCAGTGCCATAAACACCGGGGAGCTGTTTTTT. The chain recombines TRBV20-1 with TRBJ2-2; D is ambiguous. Germline V gene sequence: CDR1 DFQATT, CDR2 SNEGSKA (reference sequence). The CDR3 covers 11 residues. Trimming removed 6 bases at V and 2 bases at J, with 4 bases between.

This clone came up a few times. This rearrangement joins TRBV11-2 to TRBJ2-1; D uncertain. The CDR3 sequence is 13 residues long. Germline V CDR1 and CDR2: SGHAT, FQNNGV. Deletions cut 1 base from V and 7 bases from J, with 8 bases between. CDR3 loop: CASSLGLDNEQFF. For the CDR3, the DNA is TGTGCCAGCAGCTTAGGGTTAGATAATGAGCAGTTCTTC.

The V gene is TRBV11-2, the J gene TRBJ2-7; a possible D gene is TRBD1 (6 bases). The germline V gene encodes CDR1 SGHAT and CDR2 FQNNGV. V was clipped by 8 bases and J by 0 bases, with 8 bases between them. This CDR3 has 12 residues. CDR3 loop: CASQQGSYEQYF. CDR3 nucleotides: TGTGCCAGCCAACAGGGCTCCTACGAGCAGTACTTC.

The CDR3 sequence: CASSQGPSTLGLSYEQYF. The CDR3 bases are TGCGCCAGCAGCCAAGGACCTTCGACTCTGGGACTATCCTACGAGCAGTACTTC. The chain links TRBV4-3 to TRBJ2-7; TRBD2 matches 7 bases. V lost 1 base, J lost 1 base, and 13 bases stayed unmatched. Germline V gene sequence: CDR1 LGHNA, CDR2 YSLEER. This CDR3 contains 18 residues.

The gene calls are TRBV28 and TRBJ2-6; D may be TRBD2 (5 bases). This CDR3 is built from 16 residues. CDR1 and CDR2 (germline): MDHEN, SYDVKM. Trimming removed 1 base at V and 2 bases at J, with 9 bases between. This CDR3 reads CASSLSGRTGANVLTF. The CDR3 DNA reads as TGTGCCAGCAGTTTATCGGGGAGAACTGGGGCCAACGTCCTGACTTTC.

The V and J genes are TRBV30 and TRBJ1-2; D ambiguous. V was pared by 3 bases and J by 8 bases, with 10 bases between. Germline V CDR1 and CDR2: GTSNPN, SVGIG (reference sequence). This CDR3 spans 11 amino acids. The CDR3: CAWSSVGGYTF. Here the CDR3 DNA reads TGTGCCTGGAGCAGTGTTGGGGGCTACACCTTC.

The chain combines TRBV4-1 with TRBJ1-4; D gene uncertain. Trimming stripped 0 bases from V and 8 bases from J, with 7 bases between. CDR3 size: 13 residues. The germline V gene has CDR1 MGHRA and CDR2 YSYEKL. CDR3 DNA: TGCGCCAGCAGCCAAGAACGAAGAGAAAAACTGTTTTTT. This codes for CASSQERREKLFF.

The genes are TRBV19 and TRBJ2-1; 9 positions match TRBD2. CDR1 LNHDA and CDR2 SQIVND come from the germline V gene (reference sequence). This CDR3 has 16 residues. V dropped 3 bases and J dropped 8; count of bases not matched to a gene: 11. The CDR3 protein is CASSITSSGVGDEQFF. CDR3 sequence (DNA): TGTGCCAGTAGTATCACGTCTAGCGGGGTTGGTGATGAGCAGTTCTTC.

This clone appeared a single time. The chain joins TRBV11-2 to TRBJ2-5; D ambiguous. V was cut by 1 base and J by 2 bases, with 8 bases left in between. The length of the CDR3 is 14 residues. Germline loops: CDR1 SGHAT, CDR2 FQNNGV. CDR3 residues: CASSLGVFQETQYF. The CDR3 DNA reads TGTGCCAGCAGCTTAGGCGTTTTTCAAGAGACCCAGTACTTC.

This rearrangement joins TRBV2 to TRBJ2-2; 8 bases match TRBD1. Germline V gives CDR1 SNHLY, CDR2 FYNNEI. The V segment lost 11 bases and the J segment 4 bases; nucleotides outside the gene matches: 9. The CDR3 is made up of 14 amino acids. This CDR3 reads CAWTGRATTGELFF. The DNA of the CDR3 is TGTGCCTGGACAGGGCGGGCGACCACCGGGGAGCTGTTTTTT.

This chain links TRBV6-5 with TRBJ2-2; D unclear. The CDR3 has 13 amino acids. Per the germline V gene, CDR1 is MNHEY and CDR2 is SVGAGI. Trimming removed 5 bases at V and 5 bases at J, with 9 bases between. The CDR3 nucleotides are TGTGCCAGCAGTCGTACGGAGACCGGGGAGCTGTTTTTT. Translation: CASSRTETGELFF.

CDR3 bases: TGTGCCAGTGGCCTGGCGGGACCCCGTAATCAGCCCCAGCATTTT. Translated, it gives CASGLAGPRNQPQHF. The genes are TRBV19 and TRBJ1-5; a possible D gene is TRBD1 (5 bases). CDR3 size: 15 residues. Trimming cost V 8 bases and J 4 bases, with 18 bases left between them. Looked up from germline, CDR1 is LNHDA and CDR2 is SQIVND (reference sequence).

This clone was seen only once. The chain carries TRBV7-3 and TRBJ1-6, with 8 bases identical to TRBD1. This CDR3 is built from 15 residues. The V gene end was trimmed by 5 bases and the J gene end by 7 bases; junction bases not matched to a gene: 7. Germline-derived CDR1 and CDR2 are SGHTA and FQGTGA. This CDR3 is CASSQDREGNSPLHF. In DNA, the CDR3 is TGTGCCAGCAGCCAGGACAGGGAGGGGAATTCACCCCTCCACTTT.

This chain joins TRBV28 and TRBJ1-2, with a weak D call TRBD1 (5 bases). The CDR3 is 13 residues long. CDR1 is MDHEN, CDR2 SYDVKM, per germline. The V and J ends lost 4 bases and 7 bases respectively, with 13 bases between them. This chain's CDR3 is CASSSSPGLGYTF. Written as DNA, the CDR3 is TGTGCCAGCAGTTCCTCGCCGGGACTTGGCTACACCTTC.

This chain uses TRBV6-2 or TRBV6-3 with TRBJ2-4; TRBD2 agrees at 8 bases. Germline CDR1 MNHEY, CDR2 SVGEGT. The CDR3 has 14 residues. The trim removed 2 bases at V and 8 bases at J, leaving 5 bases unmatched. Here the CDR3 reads CASSYPSGRDIQYF. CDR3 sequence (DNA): TGTGCCAGCAGTTACCCCAGCGGGAGAGACATTCAGTACTTC.

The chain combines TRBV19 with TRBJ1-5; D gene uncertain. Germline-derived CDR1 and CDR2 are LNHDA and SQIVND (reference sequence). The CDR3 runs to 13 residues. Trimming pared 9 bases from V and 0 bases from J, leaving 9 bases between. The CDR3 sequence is CASYGYSNQPQHF. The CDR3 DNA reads TGTGCCAGCTACGGTTATAGCAATCAGCCCCAGCATTTT.